Below, 19 T cell receptor beta chains from the same sample are listed, as sequenced in a study of T-cell memory formation after mild COVID-19. In TCRdb, the 5' RACE reads were re-called with MiXCR into one record per CDR3 protein. The sample carries 150,000 to 200,000 distinct CDR3 sequences, 11% recorded once. Material: PBMCs or a T cell subset sorted from them (not recorded which). These receptors originate from a young man who had mild COVID-19 (a few samples of this study predate the infection). Cell type and time point are not known.

Only a few counts were recorded for this clonotype. This chain joins TRBV6-5 and TRBJ2-3; D is perhaps TRBD2 (5 bases). The V end lost 5 bases, the J end lost 3 bases, and 15 bases lay between the germline ends. Germline V gene data show CDR1 as MNHEY and CDR2 as SVGAGI. The CDR3 sequence is 15 residues long. The DNA of the CDR3 is TGTGCCAGCAGTCCGGGCCCGGGAAGAACAGATACGCAGTATTTT. Encoded protein: CASSPGPGRTDTQYF.

The table lists this clonotype with a few counts. The J gene is TRBJ2-3, the V gene TRBV7-6; a weak D match, TRBD1 (6 bases). Germline CDR1 and CDR2: SGHVS and FNYEAQ. The CDR3 totals 16 residues. Trimming stripped 4 bases from V and 1 base from J, with 15 bases between. The CDR3 loop reads CASSYTGTPGTDTQYF. In nucleotides, the CDR3 is TGTGCCAGCAGCTATACCGGGACACCGGGCACAGATACGCAGTATTTT.

The V and J genes are TRBV5-1 and TRBJ2-2; D call uncertain. Trimming removed 6 bases at V and 1 base at J, with 7 bases between. Germline V gene data show CDR1 as SGHRS and CDR2 as YFSETQ. The CDR3 length is 13 residues. The CDR3, as DNA: TGCGCCAGCACCGAAAAGAACACCGGGGAGCTGTTTTTT. This codes for CASTEKNTGELFF.

V usage is TRBV5-1 and J usage is TRBJ2-7; D is unclear. The CDR3 loop spans 13 amino acids. The germline CDR1 and CDR2 sequences are SGHRS and YFSETQ. Trimming cost V 4 bases and J 0 bases, with 8 bases left between them. The CDR3 DNA reads TGCGCCAGCAGCCACATCGACTCCTACGAGCAGTACTTC. Amino acids: CASSHIDSYEQYF.

J is TRBJ2-7 and V is TRBV18; TRBD2 is a possible D gene (5 bases). Trimming stripped 6 bases from V and 0 bases from J, with 9 bases between. The germline V gene has CDR1 KGHSH and CDR2 LQKENI. The CDR3 consists of 13 residues. The CDR3 DNA sequence: TGTGCCAGCTCCCCTCTAGCCTCCTACGAGCAGTACGTC. Translated: CASSPLASYEQYV.

The chain joins TRBV21-1 to TRBJ1-2. TRBV21-1 counts as a pseudogene. This CDR3 comprises 12 residues. In nucleotides, the CDR3 is TGTGCCAGCTGTCACCCTCACTATGGCTACACCTTC. Amino acids: CASCHPHYGYTF.

This clonotype has more than one count but fewer than ten. V gene TRBV7-2 combines with J gene TRBJ2-5, with 7 bases that match TRBD2. The germline V gene encodes CDR1 SGHTA and CDR2 FQGNSA. The CDR3 is 14 amino acids. The V and J ends lost 1 base and 5 bases, in that order; junction bases with no gene match: 4. The CDR3 sequence is CASSLVGSGETQYF. CDR3 DNA sequence: TGTGCCAGCAGCTTAGTTGGTAGCGGGGAGACCCAGTACTTC.

In the case of this clonotype: The junction does not match germline at one end; this may be a read error. This chain joins TRBV7-9 and TRBJ2-5; 13 positions agree with TRBD2. CDR1 is SEHNR, CDR2 FQNEAQ, per germline (reference sequence). The CDR3 contains 15 residues. In DNA form, the CDR3 reads TGTGCCAGCAGCTCGACTAGCGGGGGGACAGAGACACAGTACTTC. Its translation is CASSSTSGGTETQYF.

At least ten counts were recorded for this clonotype. The J gene is TRBJ2-3, the V gene TRBV27, with 15 bases aligning to TRBD2. This CDR3 comprises 17 residues. The V and J ends lost 4 bases and 7 bases, in that order; junction bases with no gene match: 9. Germline assignment: CDR1 MNHEY and CDR2 SMNVEV (reference sequence). DNA of the CDR3: TGTGCCAGCAGTTCCCCTTGGACTAGCGGGGGGGGTTATACGCAGTATTTT. It yields the protein CASSSPWTSGGGYTQYF.

The table lists this clonotype with a few counts. The J gene is TRBJ2-3, the V gene TRBV16, with 7 positions matching TRBD1. The germline CDR1 and CDR2 sequences are KGHSY and FQNENV. Trimming took 2 bases from V and 3 from J; bases not matched to a gene: 2. There are 14 residues in the CDR3. The CDR3, as DNA: TGTGCCAGCAGCCAAAACAGGGGAACAGATACGCAGTATTTT. Translating it yields CASSQNRGTDTQYF.

There are many counts of this clonotype. The chain uses TRBV5-1 and TRBJ1-5; 7 bases match TRBD1. The V gene end was trimmed by 0 bases and the J gene end by 3 bases; junction bases not matched to a gene: 3. The length of the CDR3 is 15 residues. The germline V gene encodes CDR1 SGHRS and CDR2 YFSETQ. The CDR3 sequence: CASSLAGTVNQPQHF. The CDR3 DNA reads as TGCGCCAGCAGCTTGGCCGGGACAGTCAATCAGCCCCAGCATTTT.

This clonotype was found a few times. The rearrangement links TRBV6-5 to TRBJ1-1; D is undetermined. The V and J ends lost 0 bases and 2 bases respectively, with 13 bases between them. Germline assignment: CDR1 MNHEY and CDR2 SVGAGI. This CDR3 has 16 residues. CDR3 sequence: CASSYSKLWGNTEAFF. The CDR3 DNA reads as TGTGCCAGCAGTTACTCGAAATTATGGGGAAACACTGAAGCTTTCTTT.

The rearrangement joins TRBV20-1 to TRBJ1-1, with D unresolved. Looked up from germline, CDR1 is DFQATT and CDR2 is SNEGSKA (reference sequence). The CDR3 runs to 13 residues. V was cut by 3 bases and J by 3 bases, with 11 bases left in between. CDR3 DNA sequence: TGCAGTGCTAGTCGGGGTATAGACACTGAAGCTTTCTTT. Translating gives CSASRGIDTEAFF.

This clonotype showed up just a few times. CDR3 DNA sequence: TGTGCCAGCAGCTTAGCTCGGTATGGCTACACCTTC. This sequence encodes CASSLARYGYTF. The genes are TRBV7-2 and TRBJ1-2; D gene unclear. Trimming took off 0 bases at V and 5 bases at J, with 4 bases between the two ends. CDR1 is SGHTA and CDR2 is FQGNSA in the germline V gene. The CDR3 runs to 12 residues.

The chain couples TRBV9 to TRBJ1-1; 9 nucleotides align to TRBD1. The CDR3 is 15 amino acids. The germline V gene encodes CDR1 SGDLS and CDR2 YYNGEE. Losses at the gene ends were 3 bases for V and 4 bases for J; bases not matched to a gene: 7. The CDR3 DNA is TGTGCCAGCAGCGCCGCCCGGGACAGGGCCACTGAAGCTTTCTTT. Translation gives CASSAARDRATEAFF.

V and J are TRBV9 and TRBJ2-1; TRBD1 matches at 7 bases. The V segment lost 5 bases and the J segment 9 bases; nucleotides outside the gene matches: 8. CDR3 size: 13 residues. The V gene's germline CDR1 is SGDLS and CDR2 YYNGEE. CDR3 nucleotide sequence: TGTGCCAGCAGTCGTACGACAGGGTTTGAGCAGTTCTTC. This translates into CASSRTTGFEQFF.

Concerning this clonotype: This may arise from a read error, as a much more abundant clone is one base away. The genes are TRBV5-1 and TRBJ1-6, with TRBD1 matching over 9 bases. J gave up 6 bases and V 0 bases, and 1 base lay outside the gene matches. The V gene's germline CDR1 is SGHRS and CDR2 YFSETQ. This CDR3 comprises 15 residues. In nucleotides, the CDR3 is TGCGCCAGCAGCTTGGTACAGGGGGCTAATTCACCCCTCCACTTT. The encoded protein is CASSLVQGANSPLHF.

The chain links TRBV5-1 to TRBJ1-2; 7 bases fit TRBD1. Unmatched junction bases numbered 13, after V lost 4 bases and J lost 4 bases. The germline gives CDR1 SGHRS, CDR2 YFSETQ. This CDR3 is built from 16 residues. CDR3 region: CASSPGAGGGSYGYTF. The CDR3 nucleotides are TGCGCCAGCAGCCCCGGGGCAGGGGGTGGTAGCTATGGCTACACCTTC.

J is TRBJ2-2 and V is TRBV6-2 or TRBV6-3; possible D gene TRBD1, 6 bases. Germline lookup yields CDR1 MNHEY and CDR2 SVGEGT. The CDR3 consists of 13 residues. V lost 10 bases and J lost 3, with 12 bases in between. This chain's CDR3 is CATRDTDTGELFF. CDR3 sequence (DNA): TGTGCCACCCGGGACACCGACACCGGGGAGCTGTTTTTT.